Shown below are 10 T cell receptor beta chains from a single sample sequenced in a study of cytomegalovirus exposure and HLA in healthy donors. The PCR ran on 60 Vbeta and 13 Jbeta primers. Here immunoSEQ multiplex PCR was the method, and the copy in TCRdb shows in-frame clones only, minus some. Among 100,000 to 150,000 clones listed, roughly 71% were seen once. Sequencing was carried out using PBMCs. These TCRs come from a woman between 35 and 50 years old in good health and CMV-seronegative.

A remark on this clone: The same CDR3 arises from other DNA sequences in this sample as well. The CDR3 sequence: CASSERYSNQPQHF. The CDR3 bases are TGTGCCAGCAGTGAGCGGTATAGCAATCAGCCCCAGCATTTT. V and J are TRBV25-1 and TRBJ1-5; unclear D gene. Germline loops: CDR1 MGHDK, CDR2 SYGVNS. V gave up 3 bases and J gave up 0 bases, with 6 bases separating them. CDR3 size: 14 residues.

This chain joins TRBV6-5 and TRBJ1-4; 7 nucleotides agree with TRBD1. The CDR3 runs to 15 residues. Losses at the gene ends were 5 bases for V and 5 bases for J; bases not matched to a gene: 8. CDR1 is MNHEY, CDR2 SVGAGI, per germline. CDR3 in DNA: TGTGCCAGCAGTCCACGACAGGGAATGAATGAAAAACTGTTTTTT. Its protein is CASSPRQGMNEKLFF.

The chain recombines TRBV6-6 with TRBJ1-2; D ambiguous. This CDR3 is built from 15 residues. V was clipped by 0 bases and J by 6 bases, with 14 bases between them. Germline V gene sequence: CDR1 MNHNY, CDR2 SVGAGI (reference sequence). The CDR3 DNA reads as TGTGCCAGCAGTTACTCGAATCTACTTCTGAATGGCTACACCTTC. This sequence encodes CASSYSNLLLNGYTF.

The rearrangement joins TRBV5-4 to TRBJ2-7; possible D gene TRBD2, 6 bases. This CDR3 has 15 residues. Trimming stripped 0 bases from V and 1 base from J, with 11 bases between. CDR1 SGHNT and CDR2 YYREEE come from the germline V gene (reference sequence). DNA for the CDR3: TGTGCCAGCAGCTTGGCCGAGGGGAGGTCCTACGAGCAGTACTTC. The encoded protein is CASSLAEGRSYEQYF.

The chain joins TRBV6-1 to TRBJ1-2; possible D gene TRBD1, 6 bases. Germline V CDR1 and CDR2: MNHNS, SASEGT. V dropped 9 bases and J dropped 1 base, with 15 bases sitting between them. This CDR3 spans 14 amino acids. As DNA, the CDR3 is TGTGCCAGTGCTCTAGGGGGGGTTAACTATGGCTACACCTTC. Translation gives CASALGGVNYGYTF.

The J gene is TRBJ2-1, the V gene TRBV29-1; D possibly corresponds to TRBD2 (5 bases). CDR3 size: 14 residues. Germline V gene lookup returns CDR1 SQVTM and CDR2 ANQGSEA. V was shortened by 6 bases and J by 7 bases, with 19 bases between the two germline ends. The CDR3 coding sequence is TGCAGCGTCGGGAAGCGAGGGCTCTTAAATGAGCAGTTCTTC. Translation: CSVGKRGLLNEQFF.

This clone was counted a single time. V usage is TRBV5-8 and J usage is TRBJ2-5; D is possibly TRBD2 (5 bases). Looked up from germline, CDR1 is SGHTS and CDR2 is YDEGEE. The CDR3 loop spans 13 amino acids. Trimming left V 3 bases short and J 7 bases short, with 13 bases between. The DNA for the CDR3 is TGTGCCAGCAGCTCCGGGGTCGCCGGGACCCAGTACTTC. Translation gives CASSSGVAGTQYF.

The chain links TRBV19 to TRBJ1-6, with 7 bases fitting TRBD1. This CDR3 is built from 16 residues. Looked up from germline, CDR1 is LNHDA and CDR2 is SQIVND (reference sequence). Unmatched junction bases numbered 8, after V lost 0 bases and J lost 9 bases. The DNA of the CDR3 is TGTGCCAGTAGTATAGAGAAAAGGGGGCTTTCTTCACCCCTCCACTTT. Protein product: CASSIEKRGLSSPLHF.

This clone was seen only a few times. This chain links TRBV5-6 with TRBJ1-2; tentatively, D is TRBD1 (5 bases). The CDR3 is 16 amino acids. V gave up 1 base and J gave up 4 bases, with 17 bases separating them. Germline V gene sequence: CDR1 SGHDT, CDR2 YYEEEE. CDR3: CASSLRGGAAIYGYTF. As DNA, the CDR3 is TGTGCCAGCAGCTTGCGCGGAGGGGCCGCTATCTATGGCTACACCTTC.

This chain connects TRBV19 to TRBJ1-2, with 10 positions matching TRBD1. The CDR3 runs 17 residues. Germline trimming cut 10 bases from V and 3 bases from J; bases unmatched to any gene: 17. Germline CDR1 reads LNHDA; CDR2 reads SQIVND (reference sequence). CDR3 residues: CATSRSGQGPFYYGYTF. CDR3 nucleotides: TGTGCCACCTCCAGGTCGGGACAGGGGCCTTTTTACTATGGCTACACCTTC. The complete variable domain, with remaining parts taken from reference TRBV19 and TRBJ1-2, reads DGGITQSPKYLFRKEGQNVTLSCEQNLNHDAMYWYRQDPGQGLRLIYYSQIVNDFQKGDIAEGYSVSREKKESFPLTVTSAQKNPTAFYLCATSRSGQGPFYYGYTFGSGTRLTVV.